This T cell receptor beta chain was recovered during a study of shared clonotypes between healthy human individuals. General study findings and limits: Tissues were not sampled, only blood, and their repertoires likely differ. Among donors, clonotype sharing was expected to be affected by sequencing depth.

Turning to this clone: Its target is not known.

Generated by immunoSEQ multiplex PCR, the TCRdb table keeps only in-frame clones and is missing some. The data show around 1,900,000 clones, with just under 95% seen just once and around 1.8% held by the top ten. Naive CD8 cells comprised CD45RO-negative, CCR7-positively selected cells, excluding terminally differentiated effector memory CD45RA+ cells. All donors qualified as healthy HIV-negative adults and had experienced no recent acute infections or vaccinations. The CDR3 has 19 residues. V was cut by 4 bases and J by 3 bases, with 26 bases left in between. Germline-derived CDR1 and CDR2 are SGHNT and YYREEE (reference sequence).

The chain combines TRBV5-4 with TRBJ2-1, with a tentative D call TRBD1 (6 bases). This receptor was taken from a man between 18 and 35 years old in good health. Some clones in this sample may be carry-over from other donors' samples. Sequencing used naive CD8+ T cells from PBMCs. The CDR3 nucleotides read TGTGCCAGCAGCCGTTACTCGACAGGTCTCGCGGCCAACTACAATGAGCAGTTCTTC. It yields the protein CASSRYSTGLAANYNEQFF.